This TCR beta chain derives from a study of CD8 T cells in Susac syndrome. This CDR3 contains 15 residues. The ends lost 0 bases at V and 3 bases at J; junction bases unmatched: 4. Germline V gives CDR1 MGHRA, CDR2 YSYEKL. When the RNA was reverse transcribed, random hexamers were used with an input of about 0.5 to 1 ug. The CDR3 of TCR beta was amplified by immunoSEQ multiplex PCR across 54 Vbeta and 13 Jbeta. TCRdb re-called the immunoSEQ multiplex PCR reads with MiXCR, one entry per CDR3 protein. The sample gives some 130,000 distinct CDR3 sequences, 85% to 95% of which show up once; approximately 0.18% is in the top ten. The authors carried out high-throughput sequencing of TCR beta. They applied it to CD8+ and CD4+ T cells obtained from blood.

The chain couples TRBV4-1 to TRBJ2-7; 8 bases are shared with TRBD2. The sample taken for sequencing was CD8+ T cells from PBMCs. The receptor was derived from a human donor with Susac syndrome. Written as DNA, the CDR3 is TGCGCCAGCAGCCAAGATAAAGCGGGAGACTACGAGCAGTACTTC. Its translation is CASSQDKAGDYEQYF.